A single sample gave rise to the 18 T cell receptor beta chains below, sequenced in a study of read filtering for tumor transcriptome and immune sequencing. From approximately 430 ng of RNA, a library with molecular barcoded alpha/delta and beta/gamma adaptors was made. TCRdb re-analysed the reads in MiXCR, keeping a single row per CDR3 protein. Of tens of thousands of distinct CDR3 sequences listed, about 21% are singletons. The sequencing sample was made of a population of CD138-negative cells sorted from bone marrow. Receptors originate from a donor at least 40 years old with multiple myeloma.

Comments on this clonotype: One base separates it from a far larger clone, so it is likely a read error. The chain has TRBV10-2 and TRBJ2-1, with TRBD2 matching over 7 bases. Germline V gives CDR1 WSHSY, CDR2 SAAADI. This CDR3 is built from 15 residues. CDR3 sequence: CAIRERDSSYNGQFF. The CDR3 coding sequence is TGTGCCATCCGCGAGCGGGATAGCTCCTACAATGGGCAGTTCTTC.

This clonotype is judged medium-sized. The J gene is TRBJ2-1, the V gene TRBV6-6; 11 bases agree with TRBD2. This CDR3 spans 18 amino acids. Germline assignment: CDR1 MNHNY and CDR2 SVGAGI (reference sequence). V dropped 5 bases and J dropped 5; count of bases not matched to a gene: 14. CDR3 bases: TGTGCCAGCAGTGAGACGCCCGCCGGGACTAGCGGCAACAATGAGCAGTTCTTC. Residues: CASSETPAGTSGNNEQFF.

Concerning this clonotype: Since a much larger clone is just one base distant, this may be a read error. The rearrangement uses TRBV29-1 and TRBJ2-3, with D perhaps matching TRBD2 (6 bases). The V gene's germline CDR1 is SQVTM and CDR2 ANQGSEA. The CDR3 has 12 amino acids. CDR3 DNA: TGCGGCTCACTGGGGGGTGAAGATACGCAGTATTTT. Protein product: CGSLGGEDTQYF.

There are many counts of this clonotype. In DNA form, the CDR3 reads TGTGCCAGCAGCCTGAGCTCCCGACAGGGGACCAACAATGAGCAGTTCTTC. Protein sequence: CASSLSSRQGTNNEQFF. The rearrangement links TRBV4-2 to TRBJ2-1; 8 nucleotides match TRBD1. The germline gives CDR1 LGHNA, CDR2 YNFKEQ. The V gene end was trimmed by 4 bases and the J gene end by 5 bases; junction bases not matched to a gene: 13. The CDR3 spans 17 residues.

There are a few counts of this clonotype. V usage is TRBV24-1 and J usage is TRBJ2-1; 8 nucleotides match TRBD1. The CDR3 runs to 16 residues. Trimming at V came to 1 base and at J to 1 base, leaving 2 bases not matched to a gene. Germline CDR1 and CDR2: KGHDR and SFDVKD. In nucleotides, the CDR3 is TGTGCCACCAGTGATTTTAGACAGGGGTCCTACAATGAGCAGTTCTTC. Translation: CATSDFRQGSYNEQFF.

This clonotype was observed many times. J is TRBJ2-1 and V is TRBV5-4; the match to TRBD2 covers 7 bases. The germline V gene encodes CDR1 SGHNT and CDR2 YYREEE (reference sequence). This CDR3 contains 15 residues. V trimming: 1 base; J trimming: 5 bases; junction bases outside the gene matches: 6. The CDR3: CASSLSGNPNNEQFF. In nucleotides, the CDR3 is TGTGCCAGCAGCTTGAGCGGGAACCCGAACAATGAGCAGTTCTTC. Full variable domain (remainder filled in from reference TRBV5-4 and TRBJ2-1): ETGVTQSPTHLIKTRGQQVTLRCSSQSGHNTVSWYQQALGQGPQFIFQYYREEENGRGNFPPRFSGLQFPNYSSELNVNALELDDSALYLCASSLSGNPNNEQFFGPGTRLTVL.

In DNA form, the CDR3 reads TGTGCCAGCAGTGAACGGGGCAGGGGGCTACGTGGCTACACCTTC. Translation: CASSERGRGLRGYTF. This chain connects TRBV2 to TRBJ1-2; TRBD1 agrees at 8 bases. CDR3 length: 15 amino acids. The V gene's germline CDR1 is SNHLY and CDR2 FYNNEI. V was pared by 2 bases and J by 7 bases, with 9 bases of the junction left unmatched.

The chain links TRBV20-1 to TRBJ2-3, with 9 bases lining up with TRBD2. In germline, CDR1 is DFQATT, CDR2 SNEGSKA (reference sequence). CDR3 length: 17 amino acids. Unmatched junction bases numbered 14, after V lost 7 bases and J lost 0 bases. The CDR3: CSEERGSGGSSTDTQYF. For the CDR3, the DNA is TGCAGTGAGGAACGGGGTAGCGGGGGTTCTAGCACAGATACGCAGTATTTT.

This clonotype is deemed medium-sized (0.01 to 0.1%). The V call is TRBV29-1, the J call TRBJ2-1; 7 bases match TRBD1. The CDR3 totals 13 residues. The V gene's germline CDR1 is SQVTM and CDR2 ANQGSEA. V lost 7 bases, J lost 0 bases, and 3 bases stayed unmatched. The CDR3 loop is CSDRTGSYNEQFF. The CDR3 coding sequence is TGCAGCGACAGGACAGGCTCCTACAATGAGCAGTTCTTC.

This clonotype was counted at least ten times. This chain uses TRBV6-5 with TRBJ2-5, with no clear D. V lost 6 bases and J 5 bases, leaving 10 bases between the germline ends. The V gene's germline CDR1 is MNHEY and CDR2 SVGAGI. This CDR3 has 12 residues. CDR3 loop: CASSDVIETQYF. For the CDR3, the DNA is TGTGCCAGCAGCGACGTTATCGAGACCCAGTACTTC.

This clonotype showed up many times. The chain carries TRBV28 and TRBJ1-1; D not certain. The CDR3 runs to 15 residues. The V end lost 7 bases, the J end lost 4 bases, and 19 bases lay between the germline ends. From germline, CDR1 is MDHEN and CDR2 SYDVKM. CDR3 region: CASTSRPGRSTEAFF. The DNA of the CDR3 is TGTGCCAGCACTTCCCGGCCAGGAAGAAGCACTGAAGCTTTCTTT. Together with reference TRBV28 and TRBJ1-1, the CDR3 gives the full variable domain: DVKVTQSSRYLVKRTGEKVFLECVQDMDHENMFWYRQDPGLGLRLIYFSYDVKMKEKGDIPEGYSVSREKKERFSLILESASTNQTSMYLCASTSRPGRSTEAFFGQGTRLTVV.

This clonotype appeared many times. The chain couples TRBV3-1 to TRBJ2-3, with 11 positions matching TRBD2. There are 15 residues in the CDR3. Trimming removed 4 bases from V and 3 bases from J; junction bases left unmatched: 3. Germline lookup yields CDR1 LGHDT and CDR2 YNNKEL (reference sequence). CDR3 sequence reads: CASSLTSGRTDTQYF. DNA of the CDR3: TGTGCCAGCAGCCTAACTAGCGGGAGAACAGATACGCAGTATTTT.

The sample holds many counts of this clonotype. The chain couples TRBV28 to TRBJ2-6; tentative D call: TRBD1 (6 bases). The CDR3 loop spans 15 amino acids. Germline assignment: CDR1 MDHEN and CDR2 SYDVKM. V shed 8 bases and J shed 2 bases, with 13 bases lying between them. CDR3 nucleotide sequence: TGTGCCAGCGGAACAGGGATGGCTGGGGCCAACGTCCTGACTTTC. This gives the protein CASGTGMAGANVLTF.

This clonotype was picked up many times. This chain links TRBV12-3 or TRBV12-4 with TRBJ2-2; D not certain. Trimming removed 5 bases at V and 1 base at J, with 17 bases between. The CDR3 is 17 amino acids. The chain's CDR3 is CASSLRPPGENTGELFF. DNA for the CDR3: TGTGCCAGCAGTCTACGCCCCCCCGGAGAGAACACCGGGGAGCTGTTTTTT.

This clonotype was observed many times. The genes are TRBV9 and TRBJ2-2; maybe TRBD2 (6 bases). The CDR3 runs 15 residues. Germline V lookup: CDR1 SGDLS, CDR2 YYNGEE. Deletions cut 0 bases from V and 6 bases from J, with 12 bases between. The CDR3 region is CASSVVGEAAGELFF. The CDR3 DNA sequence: TGTGCCAGCAGCGTAGTTGGGGAGGCGGCCGGGGAGCTGTTTTTT.

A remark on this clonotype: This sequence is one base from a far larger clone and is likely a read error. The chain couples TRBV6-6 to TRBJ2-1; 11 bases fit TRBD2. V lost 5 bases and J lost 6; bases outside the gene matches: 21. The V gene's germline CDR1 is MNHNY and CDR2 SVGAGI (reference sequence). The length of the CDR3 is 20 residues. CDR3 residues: CASSEAPNPSSGRSTNEQFF. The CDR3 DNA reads TGTGCCAGCAGTGAAGCTCCCAATCCGTCTAGCGGGAGGTCGACCAATGAGCAGTTCTTC.

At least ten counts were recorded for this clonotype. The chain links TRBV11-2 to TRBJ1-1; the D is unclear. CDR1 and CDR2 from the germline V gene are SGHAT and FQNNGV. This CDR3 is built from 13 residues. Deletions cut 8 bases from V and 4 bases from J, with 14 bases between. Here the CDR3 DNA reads TGTGCCAGCTCTCAAACGCTTCGCACTGAAGCTTTCTTT. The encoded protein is CASSQTLRTEAFF.

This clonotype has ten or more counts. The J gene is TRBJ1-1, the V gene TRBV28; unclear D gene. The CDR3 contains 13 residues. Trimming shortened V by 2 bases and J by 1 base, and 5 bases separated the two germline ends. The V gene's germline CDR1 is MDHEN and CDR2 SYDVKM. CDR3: CASSLPTNTEAFF. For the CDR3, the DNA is TGTGCCAGCAGTTTACCCACGAACACTGAAGCTTTCTTT.